Shown below are 16 T cell receptor beta chains from a single sample sequenced in a study of metastatic and nonmetastatic thyroid tumors. Every patient underwent thyroid surgery untreated. TCRdb re-analyzed the PCR reads using MiXCR. The sample contains fewer than 20,000 clones, approximately 24% of which appear only once. Sequencing was carried out using tumor tissue. The receptors were sampled from a male donor with papillary thyroid cancer or a benign thyroid nodule (not recorded which). Some clones in this sample may be carry-over from other donors' samples.

This clone was counted a single time. The chain has TRBV20-1 and TRBJ2-3; 10 positions match TRBD2. Germline V gene sequence: CDR1 DFQATT, CDR2 SNEGSKA (reference sequence). The junction had 7 bases not matched to a gene; V was cut back by 3 bases and J by 1 base. The CDR3 is 16 amino acids. The CDR3 here is CSASSLAGGGTDTQYF. The CDR3 DNA is TGCAGTGCTAGTTCTTTAGCGGGAGGAGGCACAGATACGCAGTATTTT.

There are many counts of this clone. The gene calls are TRBV15 and TRBJ2-1; the D gene is possibly TRBD2 (6 bases). V was pared by 0 bases and J by 5 bases, with 14 bases between. CDR1 and CDR2 from the germline V gene are LNHNV and YYDKDF (reference sequence). The CDR3 has 16 residues. DNA of the CDR3: TGTGCCACCAGCAGAGATCTTGGGGGGAGTAACAATGAGCAGTTCTTC. Translating it yields CATSRDLGGSNNEQFF.

In this sample, this clone turned up a few times. J is TRBJ1-2 and V is TRBV28; D unclear. Germline loops: CDR1 MDHEN, CDR2 SYDVKM. V shed 5 bases and J shed 2 bases, with 3 bases lying between them. The CDR3 is made up of 11 amino acids. The CDR3 DNA is TGTGCCAGCAGTCCAAACTATGGCTACACCTTC. As protein: CASSPNYGYTF.

In its sample, this clone was seen many times. This rearrangement joins TRBV7-9 to TRBJ2-7; D unclear. The CDR3 contains 14 residues. Trimming took 1 base from V and 4 from J, leaving 11 bases between them. Per the germline V gene, CDR1 is SEHNR and CDR2 is FQNEAQ (reference sequence). DNA for the CDR3: TGTGCCAGCAGCTTAGGGGTTCCGATTTACGAGCAGTACTTC. Amino acid sequence: CASSLGVPIYEQYF.

This clone has just a few counts. Sequence at one end of the junction differs from germline and may be a read error. The chain has TRBV6-1 and TRBJ2-7; D is possibly TRBD2 (6 bases). The CDR3 length is 13 residues. CDR1 MNHNS and CDR2 SASEGT come from the germline V gene. The CDR3 reads CVSRRGKKDEQYF. The DNA for the CDR3 is TGTGTCAGCCGGCGGGGTAAGAAGGACGAGCAGTACTTC.

V usage is TRBV6-1 and J usage is TRBJ2-1, with TRBD2 identical over 9 bases. Trimming took 2 bases from V and 3 from J; bases not matched to a gene: 2. Germline loops: CDR1 MNHNS, CDR2 SASEGT. This CDR3 region has 15 residues. The chain's CDR3 is CASSEYSGGYNEQFF. CDR3 nucleotide sequence: TGTGCCAGCAGTGAATATAGCGGGGGCTACAATGAGCAGTTCTTC.

This clone turned up a few times. The gene calls are TRBV5-4 and TRBJ1-6; no firm D call. Germline lookup yields CDR1 SGHNT and CDR2 YYREEE (reference sequence). The CDR3 is 17 residues long. V lost 2 bases to trimming and J lost 0 bases, with 12 bases between them. CDR3 DNA: TGTGCCAGCAGCTTCGCGCGCTCAAGCTCCTATAATTCACCCCTCCACTTT. This translates into CASSFARSSSYNSPLHF.

The chain couples TRBV5-8 to TRBJ2-2; D ambiguous. CDR3 length: 14 residues. Trimming took off 4 bases at V and 6 bases at J, with 13 bases between the two ends. Germline V gives CDR1 SGHTS, CDR2 YDEGEE. The CDR3 sequence: CASSRGWVPGELFF. Here the CDR3 DNA reads TGTGCCAGCAGCAGAGGATGGGTGCCCGGGGAGCTGTTTTTT. Filled out from reference TRBV5-8 and TRBJ2-2, the complete variable domain reads EAGVTQSPTHLIKTRGQQATLRCSPISGHTSVYWYQQALGLGLQFLLWYDEGEERNRGNFPPRFSGRQFPNYSSELNVNALELEDSALYLCASSRGWVPGELFFGEGSRLTVL.

About this clone itself: Since a much larger clone is just one base distant, this may be a read error. The V gene is TRBV12-3 or TRBV12-4, the J gene TRBJ2-5; D ambiguous. The CDR3 totals 14 residues. In DNA, the CDR3 is TGTGCCAGCAGTTCGCCAGAAAGTCAAGGGACCCAGTACTTC. Translated, it gives CASSSPESQGTQYF.

This chain joins TRBV12-3 or TRBV12-4 and TRBJ2-5; 8 bases align to TRBD2. V shed 3 bases, J shed 6 bases, and the junction held 9 bases outside the gene matches. CDR3 size: 15 residues. The CDR3 DNA is TGTGCCAGCAGTTTTGACGGGAGGGCCGGAAAGACCCAGTACTTC. This gives the protein CASSFDGRAGKTQYF.

By share, this clone counts as medium-sized. The chain carries TRBV20-1 and TRBJ2-7, with D perhaps TRBD1 (6 bases). The CDR3 is 13 residues long. In germline, CDR1 is DFQATT, CDR2 SNEGSKA (reference sequence). V dropped 1 base and J dropped 6 bases, with 13 bases sitting between them. Written as DNA, the CDR3 is TGCAGTGCTAGAGCCAGGGGATGGGGCGAGCAGTACTTC. Amino acid sequence: CSARARGWGEQYF.

This chain uses TRBV6-1 with TRBJ1-6; D may be TRBD1 (6 bases). The CDR3 totals 14 residues. V lost 5 bases and J lost 9, with 14 bases in between. Germline lookup yields CDR1 MNHNS and CDR2 SASEGT. CDR3 protein: CASSFGGRGSPLHF. CDR3 bases: TGTGCCAGCAGTTTTGGGGGGCGCGGTTCACCCCTCCACTTT.

This clone occurred a few times. This chain connects TRBV10-3 to TRBJ1-1; no clear D gene. Germline CDR1 and CDR2: ENHRY and SYGVKD. V lost 0 bases to trimming and J lost 0 bases, with 8 bases between them. This CDR3 is built from 15 residues. The DNA for the CDR3 is TGTGCCATCAGTGAGTCTGGACGGCTGAACACTGAAGCTTTCTTT. Protein sequence: CAISESGRLNTEAFF.

This clone has more than one count but fewer than ten. The chain carries TRBV12-3 or TRBV12-4 and TRBJ2-1; D not certain. V was pared by 5 bases and J by 3 bases, with 5 bases between. This CDR3 region has 12 residues. CDR3 DNA: TGTGCCAGCAGTCCTTACTACAATGAGCAGTTCTTC. Its translation: CASSPYYNEQFF.

Note on this clone: A read error may be the cause here, since a much bigger clone is one base away. The chain uses TRBV28 and TRBJ2-2; the D gene is possibly TRBD1 (5 bases). Trimming pared 5 bases from V and 1 base from J, leaving 17 bases between. The CDR3 contains 17 residues. Germline values: CDR1 MDHEN, CDR2 SYDVKM. The DNA of the CDR3 is TGTGCCAGCAGTCTACACAGGACACGGTGGAACACCGGGGAGCTGTTTTTT. Translated: CASSLHRTRWNTGELFF.

This chain joins TRBV6-1 and TRBJ1-2, with D perhaps matching TRBD1 (5 bases). Trimming removed 6 bases from V and 4 bases from J, with 9 bases in between. In germline, CDR1 is MNHNS, CDR2 SASEGT. This CDR3 region has 12 residues. CDR3 loop: CASSLQGYGYTF. CDR3 in DNA: TGTGCCAGCAGCCTGCAGGGCTATGGCTACACCTTC.